This T cell receptor beta chain was obtained from a study of molecular identifiers for immune sequencing clone quantification. From germline, CDR1 is MGHRA and CDR2 YSYEKL. CDR3 length: 14 amino acids. V shed 8 bases and J shed 1 base, with 13 bases lying between them. MiXCR, run by TCRdb on the PCR reads, gives a single entry per CDR3 protein. The table has about 330,000 distinct CDR3 sequences, roughly 23% seen once. Sequences were obtained from naive CD8+ T cells from blood, with Jurkat cell RNA spiked in. The subset was: FACS-sorted CD8+CD4-CCR7+CD45RA+ naive T cells. This rearrangement joins TRBV4-1 to TRBJ2-3, with a possible D match to TRBD2 (6 bases). The sequence came from a human donor in good health. Some libraries in this study had Jurkat cell RNA spiked in. CDR3 DNA: TGCGCCAGCCAGAGACTAGTTCGCACAGATACGCAGTATTTT. Translating it yields CASQRLVRTDTQYF.